Sequencing of this TCR beta chain was carried out in a study of shared clonotypes between healthy human individuals. Study at large: Three CD4 naive, three CD4 memory, two CD8 naive and one CD8 memory plate were used per donor.

The V gene lost 0 bases and the J gene lost 9 bases, with 7 bases spanning the gap. Germline CDR1 and CDR2: SGHNT and YYREEE (reference sequence). The CDR3 runs 12 residues. As to this clone: The identical CDR3 is also encoded by other nucleotide sequences in the sample.

Some clones are missing from TCRdb's copy, which holds only in-frame ones; the method was immunoSEQ multiplex PCR. The sample contains more than 2 million clones, roughly 96% of which appear only once. Specimen: naive CD4+ T cells sorted from blood. Subset specified: CD45RA+ positively selected. This TCR came from a young man in good health. This chain joins TRBV5-4 and TRBJ2-1; unclear D gene. The DNA for the CDR3 is TGTGCCAGCAGCTTGGCCCTGGGTGAGCAGTTCTTC. Its protein product is CASSLALGEQFF.